The 30 T cell receptor beta chains listed next were all sequenced from one sample in a study of shared clonotypes between healthy human individuals. Sequenced by immunoSEQ multiplex PCR; TCRdb stores in-frame clones only, minus some. The sample lists 2 million to 2.5 million clones, 92% seen once, with approximately 0.41% in the top ten. The material sequenced was naive CD4+ T cells from PBMCs. As for subset: CD45RA+ positively selected. The receptors originated from a man aged 18 to 29 in good health. Some clones in this sample may be carry-over from other donors' samples.

The chain recombines TRBV5-4 with TRBJ2-1; 9 nucleotides line up with TRBD2. The CDR3 is 15 residues long. Trimming took 0 bases from V and 6 from J; bases not matched to a gene: 4. Germline V CDR1 and CDR2: SGHNT, YYREEE (reference sequence). CDR3 sequence reads: CASSLGLAGLNEQFF. In DNA form, the CDR3 reads TGTGCCAGCAGCTTGGGTCTAGCGGGGCTCAATGAGCAGTTCTTC.

The V call is TRBV27, the J call TRBJ1-4, with a weak D call TRBD1 (5 bases). Trimming removed 8 bases at V and 0 bases at J, with 10 bases between. This CDR3 is 14 amino acids long. Germline CDR1 and CDR2: MNHEY and SMNVEV (reference sequence). As DNA, the CDR3 is TGTGCCAGCTTGGGGGATGCAACTAATGAAAAACTGTTTTTT. It is translated as CASLGDATNEKLFF. Drawing the rest from reference TRBV27 and TRBJ1-4, the complete variable domain is EAQVTQNPRYLITVTGKKLTVTCSQNMNHEYMSWYRQDPGLGLRQIYYSMNVEVTDKGDVPEGYKVSRKEKRNFPLILESPSPNQTSLYFCASLGDATNEKLFFGSGTQLSVL.

The V gene is TRBV6-5, the J gene TRBJ2-7; D unclear. Germline CDR1 MNHEY, CDR2 SVGAGI. CDR3 size: 11 residues. V lost 4 bases, J lost 7 bases, and 8 bases lay in between. CDR3 loop: CASSSAREQYF. The CDR3, as DNA: TGTGCCAGCAGTTCTGCGAGAGAGCAGTACTTC.

This clone was counted only a few times. CDR3 amino acids: CASSLGTGGKLFF. The CDR3 DNA sequence: TGTGCCAGCAGCTTGGGGACCGGGGGCAAACTGTTTTTT. The chain carries TRBV7-9 and TRBJ1-4, with D perhaps TRBD1 (6 bases). The CDR3 extends over 13 amino acids. Germline V gene data show CDR1 as SEHNR and CDR2 as FQNEAQ (reference sequence). Trimming removed 3 bases from V and 11 bases from J, with 13 bases in between.

The chain joins TRBV7-3 to TRBJ2-1, with 9 positions matching TRBD2. This CDR3 has 16 residues. The junction had 10 bases not matched to a gene; V was cut back by 0 bases and J by 10 bases. Germline V gives CDR1 SGHTA, CDR2 FQGTGA. CDR3 loop: CASSLTPSGIGGEQFF. CDR3 nucleotide sequence: TGTGCCAGCAGCTTAACCCCTAGCGGGATCGGGGGAGAGCAGTTCTTC.

V gene TRBV29-1 combines with J gene TRBJ1-1, with 8 bases matching TRBD1. Germline V lookup: CDR1 SQVTM, CDR2 ANQGSEA. This CDR3 comprises 13 residues. V was clipped by 7 bases and J by 3 bases; unmatched bases: 7. CDR3 DNA sequence: TGCAGCGCCTTCAAACAGGGGGACACTGAAGCTTTCTTT. It encodes CSAFKQGDTEAFF.

The rearrangement uses TRBV29-1 and TRBJ2-3; D might be TRBD1 (6 bases). The V gene's germline CDR1 is SQVTM and CDR2 ANQGSEA. The CDR3 loop spans 16 amino acids. V gave up 2 bases and J gave up 3 bases, with 18 bases separating them. For the CDR3, the DNA is TGCAGCGTTGAAAGGGAGCTGGGGGCTGATACAGATACGCAGTATTTT. Encoded protein: CSVERELGADTDTQYF.

This chain uses TRBV18 with TRBJ2-1, with 12 bases that match TRBD2. The CDR3 totals 16 residues. V shed 2 bases, J shed 3 bases, and the junction held 2 bases outside the gene matches. The germline gives CDR1 KGHSH, CDR2 LQKENI. The CDR3 DNA reads as TGTGCCAGCTCACCAGGGGGACTAGCGGGCTACAATGAGCAGTTCTTC. Translated: CASSPGGLAGYNEQFF.

With regard to this clone: Other DNA sequences from this sample encode an identical CDR3 as well. The chain recombines TRBV10-3 with TRBJ1-6, with TRBD1 matching 8 bases. J was trimmed by 7 bases and V by 6 bases; bases with no gene match: 8. The germline CDR1 and CDR2 sequences are ENHRY and SYGVKD. The CDR3 is 15 amino acids. The CDR3 nucleotides read TGTGCCATCAGCGAATCTACAGGGGGGAATTCACCCCTCCACTTT. It translates to CAISESTGGNSPLHF.

The J gene is TRBJ2-7, the V gene TRBV6-5, with D hard to call. Germline loops: CDR1 MNHEY, CDR2 SVGAGI. This CDR3 is built from 13 residues. V was trimmed by 2 bases and J by 5 bases, leaving 10 bases between them. The CDR3 is CASSYGQLNEQYF. The CDR3, as DNA: TGTGCCAGCAGTTACGGGCAGTTGAACGAGCAGTACTTC.

This clone was found a few times. This chain uses TRBV7-6 with TRBJ1-1, with unresolved D. Germline values: CDR1 SGHVS, CDR2 FNYEAQ. Trimming took off 2 bases at V and 1 base at J, with 5 bases between the two ends. The CDR3 contains 13 residues. The CDR3 coding sequence is TGTGCCAGCAGCTTAAGGGAGAACACTGAAGCTTTCTTT. Amino acid sequence: CASSLRENTEAFF.

The chain combines TRBV7-9 with TRBJ2-3; TRBD2 matches at 9 bases. The CDR3 sequence is 18 residues long. Germline V CDR1 and CDR2: SEHNR, FQNEAQ (reference sequence). With V trimmed by 2 bases and J by 0 bases, 9 bases remained unmatched. CDR3 sequence (DNA): TGTGCCAGCAGCTTACGACTAGCGGTAAAGCCTAGCACAGATACGCAGTATTTT. It codes for CASSLRLAVKPSTDTQYF. The full variable domain, with the rest looked up from reference TRBV7-9 and TRBJ2-3, is DTGVSQNPRHKITKRGQNVTFRCDPISEHNRLYWYRQTLGQGPEFLTYFQNEAQLEKSRLLSDRFSAERPKGSFSTLEIQRTEQGDSAMYLCASSLRLAVKPSTDTQYFGPGTRLTVL.

This clone was counted a few times. Within the sample, other DNA sequences also encode this same CDR3. CDR3 amino acids: CASSLSDNEQFF. CDR3 in DNA: TGTGCCAGCAGCTTATCGGACAATGAGCAGTTCTTC. This chain connects TRBV7-9 to TRBJ2-1; no clear D gene. There are 12 residues in the CDR3. Trimming shortened V by 2 bases and J by 5 bases, and 4 bases separated the two germline ends. Germline V gene lookup returns CDR1 SEHNR and CDR2 FQNEAQ (reference sequence).

The chain recombines TRBV5-4 with TRBJ1-1; unclear D gene. The CDR3 is 14 residues long. CDR1 and CDR2 (germline): SGHNT, YYREEE (reference sequence). Trimming pared 4 bases from V and 1 base from J, leaving 11 bases between. The CDR3 bases are TGTGCCAGCAGCCCTAGGACGGAGAACACTGAAGCTTTCTTT. Residues: CASSPRTENTEAFF.

The chain uses TRBV5-4 and TRBJ2-3, with 12 bases aligning to TRBD2. V lost 4 bases to trimming and J lost 3 bases; unmatched junction nucleotides: 6. The CDR3 is 16 residues long. Germline V gene lookup returns CDR1 SGHNT and CDR2 YYREEE (reference sequence). CDR3: CASSQRLAGVTDTQYF. The CDR3 DNA follows: TGTGCCAGCAGCCAACGACTAGCGGGAGTAACAGATACGCAGTATTTT. Full variable domain (remainder filled in from reference TRBV5-4 and TRBJ2-3): ETGVTQSPTHLIKTRGQQVTLRCSSQSGHNTVSWYQQALGQGPQFIFQYYREEENGRGNFPPRFSGLQFPNYSSELNVNALELDDSALYLCASSQRLAGVTDTQYFGPGTRLTVL.

This chain joins TRBV6-6 and TRBJ2-1; TRBD1 agrees at 9 bases. This CDR3 has 13 residues. The germline V gene encodes CDR1 MNHNY and CDR2 SVGAGI (reference sequence). The CDR3: CATGGLSNNEQFF. The CDR3 DNA follows: TGTGCGACAGGGGGACTGAGTAACAATGAGCAGTTCTTC.

The chain has TRBV6-5 and TRBJ2-5; D tentatively fits TRBD1 or TRBD2 (5 bases each). This CDR3 has 14 amino acids. From germline, CDR1 is MNHEY and CDR2 SVGAGI. Trimming removed 5 bases at V and 4 bases at J, with 14 bases between. Here the CDR3 reads CASSQWDRRETQYF. The CDR3 DNA reads as TGTGCCAGCAGTCAATGGGACCGACGAGAGACCCAGTACTTC.

This chain joins TRBV5-4 and TRBJ2-7; D could derive from TRBD1 or TRBD2 (5 bases each). Per germline, CDR1 SGHNT and CDR2 YYREEE (reference sequence). The CDR3 extends over 16 amino acids. Between the trimmed V and J ends, which lost 1 base and 6 bases, there was a span of 20 bases. This CDR3 is CASSLNPQGAPSEQYF. The CDR3, as DNA: TGTGCCAGCAGCTTGAATCCCCAGGGAGCCCCCTCCGAGCAGTACTTC. The whole variable domain, remainder taken from reference TRBV5-4 and TRBJ2-7, is ETGVTQSPTHLIKTRGQQVTLRCSSQSGHNTVSWYQQALGQGPQFIFQYYREEENGRGNFPPRFSGLQFPNYSSELNVNALELDDSALYLCASSLNPQGAPSEQYFGPGTRLTVT.

CDR3 protein: CASNLRDRGEQYF. The CDR3 DNA reads as TGTGCCAGCAACCTCCGGGACAGGGGCGAGCAGTACTTC. The rearrangement uses TRBV2 and TRBJ2-7, with 10 bases matching TRBD1. The junction had 6 bases not matched to a gene; V was cut back by 7 bases and J by 6 bases. The length of the CDR3 is 13 residues. Germline V gene lookup returns CDR1 SNHLY and CDR2 FYNNEI. Full variable domain (missing parts from reference TRBV2 and TRBJ2-7): EPEVTQTPSHQVTQMGQEVILRCVPISNHLYFYWYRQILGQKVEFLVSFYNNEISEKSEIFDDQFSVERPDGSNFTLKIRSTKLEDSAMYFCASNLRDRGEQYFGPGTRLTVT.

This chain joins TRBV7-3 and TRBJ2-1, with unresolved D. The V gene lost 5 bases and the J gene lost 9 bases, with 20 bases spanning the gap. This CDR3 comprises 15 residues. Germline-derived CDR1 and CDR2 are SGHTA and FQGTGA. The CDR3, as DNA: TGTGCCAGCAGCCCCGGAATGGGCCTGGTACGTGAGCAGTTCTTC. Protein: CASSPGMGLVREQFF.

The chain is built from TRBV2 and TRBJ1-6; 7 nucleotides match TRBD1. Germline V lookup: CDR1 SNHLY, CDR2 FYNNEI. This CDR3 comprises 16 residues. V was pared by 4 bases and J by 5 bases, with 8 bases of the junction left unmatched. CDR3 sequence: CASSVGQPLNNSPLHF. In DNA form, the CDR3 reads TGTGCCAGCAGTGTGGGACAGCCACTAAATAATTCACCCCTCCACTTT. The full variable domain, its missing parts supplied by reference TRBV2 and TRBJ1-6, is EPEVTQTPSHQVTQMGQEVILRCVPISNHLYFYWYRQILGQKVEFLVSFYNNEISEKSEIFDDQFSVERPDGSNFTLKIRSTKLEDSAMYFCASSVGQPLNNSPLHFGNGTRLTVT.

This chain joins TRBV27 and TRBJ1-1; no definite D call. V was cut by 5 bases and J by 4 bases, with 14 bases left in between. The length of the CDR3 is 14 residues. Germline V gene data show CDR1 as MNHEY and CDR2 as SMNVEV (reference sequence). CDR3 sequence reads: CASSLYRGPTEAFF. In DNA form, the CDR3 reads TGTGCCAGCAGTCTATATCGGGGTCCCACTGAAGCTTTCTTT.

This clone was observed once. The gene calls are TRBV29-1 and TRBJ2-7; D remains ambiguous. The germline V and J ends were trimmed by 1 base and 5 bases, with 9 bases remaining between them. Germline V CDR1 and CDR2: SQVTM, ANQGSEA. This CDR3 comprises 12 residues. Here the CDR3 DNA reads TGCAGCGTTGAAGTACAGTCCAACGAGCAGTACTTC. Translated, it gives CSVEVQSNEQYF.

This clone has a single count. This CDR3 is CAWRGGWTSGFFSYEQYF. The CDR3 DNA follows: TGTGCCTGGAGAGGTGGGTGGACTAGCGGATTTTTCTCCTACGAGCAGTACTTC. The V call is TRBV30, the J call TRBJ2-7, with 10 bases that match TRBD2. V dropped 3 bases and J dropped 0; count of bases not matched to a gene: 14. The CDR3 totals 18 residues. Germline lookup yields CDR1 GTSNPN and CDR2 SVGIG (reference sequence).

The CDR3: CASHSPGEGDYGYTF. DNA of the CDR3: TGTGCCAGCCACTCGCCTGGAGAGGGAGACTATGGCTACACCTTC. The chain combines TRBV28 with TRBJ1-2; D unclear. CDR1 is MDHEN and CDR2 is SYDVKM in the germline V gene. The CDR3 contains 15 residues. V lost 8 bases and J lost 3, with 19 bases in between.

J is TRBJ2-7 and V is TRBV7-9; a possible D gene is TRBD2 (5 bases). This CDR3 spans 14 amino acids. The germline gives CDR1 SEHNR, CDR2 FQNEAQ (reference sequence). V was shortened by 1 base and J by 5 bases, with 12 bases between the two germline ends. In nucleotides, the CDR3 is TGTGCCAGCAGCTTAGGAGGACTTGGGAACGAGCAGTACTTC. The encoded protein is CASSLGGLGNEQYF.

The rearrangement links TRBV7-9 to TRBJ1-3, with a possible D match to TRBD1 (5 bases). Trimming pared 3 bases from V and 3 bases from J, leaving 21 bases between. The CDR3 extends over 18 amino acids. Germline V gene sequence: CDR1 SEHNR, CDR2 FQNEAQ (reference sequence). The CDR3 region is CASSFGWREGPNGNTIYF. CDR3 coding DNA: TGTGCCAGCAGCTTTGGTTGGAGAGAGGGGCCCAATGGAAACACCATATATTTT.

The chain couples TRBV28 to TRBJ1-1; 7 positions match TRBD1. V shed 7 bases and J 0 bases; nucleotides not matched to a gene: 5. Germline V gives CDR1 MDHEN, CDR2 SYDVKM. The CDR3 is 14 residues long. CDR3 sequence (DNA): TGTGCCAGCAATACAGGGGTCATGAACACTGAAGCTTTCTTT. Translation: CASNTGVMNTEAFF.

The rearrangement uses TRBV13 and TRBJ2-2; D is tentatively TRBD1 or TRBD2 (6 bases each). CDR3 length: 16 amino acids. V lost 5 bases to trimming and J lost 6 bases, with 19 bases between them. Germline loops: CDR1 PRHDT, CDR2 FYEKMQ (reference sequence). The CDR3 here is CASSPRRGEWPGELFF. CDR3 DNA sequence: TGTGCCAGCAGCCCCAGGAGGGGGGAGTGGCCCGGGGAGCTGTTTTTT.

This clone has only one observation. This chain links TRBV28 with TRBJ2-2; TRBD1 matches 7 bases. The CDR3 is 16 residues long. The germline V gene encodes CDR1 MDHEN and CDR2 SYDVKM. V was pared by 1 base and J by 3 bases, with 5 bases of the junction left unmatched. CDR3 residues: CASSLFSGGDTGELFF. CDR3 in DNA: TGTGCCAGCAGTTTATTCTCAGGGGGTGACACCGGGGAGCTGTTTTTT.